Presented here are 26 T cell receptor beta chains from one specimen sequenced in a study of blood T cells in healthy people across ages. The authors ran a second PCR of 7 to 11 cycles using a sample-barcoded 5' primer and a J-beta primer mix. A single record per CDR3 protein comes from TCRdb applying MiXCR to the 5' RACE reads. Of nearly 1 million distinct CDR3 sequences listed, 45% to 60% are singletons. Sequenced sample: blood. These TCRs come from a woman aged 60 to 75 in good health.

The V call is TRBV25-1, the J call TRBJ2-2; D is possibly TRBD1 (6 bases). Per the germline V gene, CDR1 is MGHDK and CDR2 is SYGVNS. The V end lost 5 bases, the J end lost 6 bases, and 13 bases lay between the germline ends. This CDR3 region has 14 residues. The DNA of the CDR3 is TGTGCCAGCAGTTTCGCAGGGGTCGCCGGGGAGCTGTTTTTT. This codes for CASSFAGVAGELFF.

This clonotype was found once. As DNA, the CDR3 is TGTGCCAGCAGAACTAGCTTCTACGACGAGCAGTACTTC. This sequence encodes CASRTSFYDEQYF. The rearrangement links TRBV12-3 or TRBV12-4 to TRBJ2-7; weak D call: TRBD2 (6 bases). V dropped 6 bases and J dropped 5 bases, with 14 bases sitting between them. The CDR3 has 13 amino acids.

The chain couples TRBV30 to TRBJ1-2; maybe TRBD1 (6 bases). The V gene lost 2 bases and the J gene lost 0 bases, with 10 bases spanning the gap. There are 14 residues in the CDR3. Germline V gives CDR1 GTSNPN, CDR2 SVGIG (reference sequence). Written as DNA, the CDR3 is TGTGCCTGGAGTCCGGGACAAACTAACTATGGCTACACCTTC. Its translation: CAWSPGQTNYGYTF.

This clonotype was detected a few times. The chain carries TRBV4-1 and TRBJ2-5; D gene uncertain. The closer fit of TRBJ2-7 to the DNA end suggests the J call may be wrong. The CDR3 extends over 13 amino acids. Germline-derived CDR1 and CDR2 are MGHRA and YSYEKL. DNA for the CDR3: TGCGCCAGCAGCCGGACGACAACCTACGAGCAGTACTTC. Translated: CASSRTTTYEQYF.

This clonotype has at least ten counts. This chain uses TRBV15 with TRBJ2-7; a possible D gene is TRBD2 (5 bases). CDR1 and CDR2 (germline): LNHNV, YYDKDF (reference sequence). The CDR3 is made up of 16 amino acids. V gave up 8 bases and J gave up 2 bases, with 22 bases separating them. The CDR3 DNA is TGTGCCACCGCAAAGCATGGTCGGGGAACGACCTACGAGCAGTACTTC. Its translation: CATAKHGRGTTYEQYF.

The sample holds a few counts of this clonotype. J is TRBJ1-5 and V is TRBV27; D not resolved. The V end was cut by 0 bases, the J end by 0 bases, with 9 bases between. Germline lookup yields CDR1 MNHEY and CDR2 SMNVEV (reference sequence). This CDR3 comprises 16 residues. The CDR3 DNA reads as TGTGCCAGCAGTTTATCGTACAGTTATAGCAATCAGCCCCAGCATTTT. Translating it yields CASSLSYSYSNQPQHF.

A few counts support this clonotype. CDR3 protein: CASSKSGDSVAKNIQYF. CDR3 in DNA: TGTGCCAGCAGCAAATCTGGGGACTCAGTAGCCAAAAACATTCAGTACTTC. The J gene is TRBJ2-4, the V gene TRBV21-1; TRBD2 is the table's D call, not checked against the DNA. TRBV21-1 is designated a pseudogene. The CDR3 consists of 17 residues.

The rearrangement joins TRBV6-1 to TRBJ2-1; D remains unclear. The CDR3 spans 14 residues. V lost 6 bases and J 5 bases, leaving 14 bases between the germline ends. Germline V gives CDR1 MNHNS, CDR2 SASEGT. The CDR3 nucleotides read TGTGCCAGCAGCCCCCCTCAGGTTAACAATGAGCAGTTCTTC. Its protein is CASSPPQVNNEQFF.

This clonotype has a handful of counts. The rearrangement joins TRBV21-1 to TRBJ2-7. TRBV21-1 is assigned pseudogene status. The CDR3 totals 13 residues. CDR3 sequence: CASSTLLAYEQYF. CDR3 bases: TGTGCCAGCAGCACCCTACTGGCTTACGAGCAGTACTTC.

V gene TRBV9 combines with J gene TRBJ2-7; 8 nucleotides match TRBD1. Germline V lookup: CDR1 SGDLS, CDR2 YYNGEE. The V segment lost 4 bases and the J segment 7 bases; nucleotides outside the gene matches: 10. This CDR3 has 14 residues. CDR3 in DNA: TGTGCCAGCAGCCCCCGACAGGGGAAGGCAGAGCAGTACTTC. Encoded protein: CASSPRQGKAEQYF.

This clonotype was observed a handful of times. V is TRBV15 and J is TRBJ2-3; D is possibly TRBD2 (6 bases). The CDR3 extends over 16 amino acids. V dropped 2 bases and J dropped 2 bases, with 14 bases sitting between them. Germline V gene sequence: CDR1 LNHNV, CDR2 YYDKDF (reference sequence). The CDR3 sequence: CATSRSRLVLTDTQYF. The CDR3 DNA reads TGTGCCACCAGCAGATCACGACTAGTACTCACAGATACGCAGTATTTT. The complete variable domain, with remaining parts taken from reference TRBV15 and TRBJ2-3, reads DAMVIQNPRYQVTQFGKPVTLSCSQTLNHNVMYWYQQKSSQAPKLLFHYYDKDFNNEADTPDNFQSRRPNTSFCFLDIRSPGLGDTAMYLCATSRSRLVLTDTQYFGPGTRLTVL.

This clonotype was seen at least ten times. This chain links TRBV12-3 or TRBV12-4 with TRBJ2-1; D unresolved. The CDR3 is 9 amino acids. V lost 7 bases to trimming and J lost 7 bases, with 2 bases between them. The CDR3: CASNNEQFF. The DNA for the CDR3 is TGTGCCAGCAATAATGAGCAGTTCTTC.

This clonotype was counted a few times. The chain has TRBV5-1 and TRBJ2-1; the D gene is possibly TRBD1 (6 bases). CDR1 is SGHRS and CDR2 is YFSETQ in the germline V gene. Trimming took 4 bases from V and 5 from J, leaving 16 bases between them. This CDR3 spans 15 amino acids. The CDR3 sequence is CASSLRGSPDNEQFF. In nucleotides, the CDR3 is TGCGCCAGCAGCCTCAGGGGCAGCCCTGACAATGAGCAGTTCTTC.

The chain combines TRBV7-2 with TRBJ2-3; TRBD1 might be the D (6 bases). The germline gives CDR1 SGHTA, CDR2 FQGNSA. Trimming pared 2 bases from V and 6 bases from J, leaving 15 bases between. This CDR3 contains 15 residues. The CDR3 DNA reads as TGTGCCAGCAGCTTAACAGGGATCGCGATGGATACGCAGTATTTT. Amino acids: CASSLTGIAMDTQYF.

Concerning this clonotype itself: One end of the junction varies from germline; a read error may be responsible. The chain links TRBV28 to TRBJ1-4, with unresolved D. The CDR3 extends over 15 amino acids. Germline V lookup: CDR1 MDHEN, CDR2 SYDVKM. This chain's CDR3 is CASSPPVSTSEKLFF. CDR3 DNA: TGTGCCAGCAGCCCCCCCGTGTCAACTAGTGAAAAACTGTTTTTT.

The chain is built from TRBV3-1 and TRBJ2-5, with 12 bases identical to TRBD2. The CDR3 covers 15 residues. Germline CDR1 is LGHDT and CDR2 is YNNKEL (reference sequence). V lost 5 bases, J lost 11 bases, and 12 bases stayed unmatched. This CDR3 reads CASSTNLGLAGEQYF. CDR3 nucleotide sequence: TGTGCCAGCAGCACCAACCTGGGACTAGCGGGTGAGCAGTACTTC.

This clonotype turned up a few times. The V call is TRBV12-3 or TRBV12-4, the J call TRBJ1-1; a weak D match, TRBD1 (5 bases). The CDR3 extends over 15 amino acids. Trimming shortened V by 4 bases and J by 1 base, and 13 bases separated the two germline ends. The CDR3, as DNA: TGTGCCAGCAGTTCCCCGGGACGCAGGAACACTGAAGCTTTCTTT. Encoded protein: CASSSPGRRNTEAFF.

This chain joins TRBV6-2 or TRBV6-3 and TRBJ2-4; 15 nucleotides align to TRBD2. The CDR3 is 21 amino acids. CDR1 is MNHEY, CDR2 SVGEGT, per germline. The J segment lost 1 base and the V segment lost 0 bases, leaving 10 bases of the junction unmatched. The CDR3 DNA sequence: TGTGCCAGCAGTTACTCAGGACTAGCGGGAGGGCCTGGTAATGCCAAAAACATTCAGTACTTC. Translation gives CASSYSGLAGGPGNAKNIQYF.

V usage is TRBV27 and J usage is TRBJ2-5; TRBD2 aligns across 10 bases. V was pared by 10 bases and J by 4 bases, with 6 bases of the junction left unmatched. There are 13 residues in the CDR3. Germline V CDR1 and CDR2: MNHEY, SMNVEV (reference sequence). The CDR3: CATSLAGRETQYF. In DNA, the CDR3 is TGTGCCACCTCACTAGCGGGACGAGAGACCCAGTACTTC.

This chain links TRBV5-1 with TRBJ2-5; 7 nucleotides line up with TRBD2. The junction had 10 bases not matched to a gene; V was cut back by 7 bases and J by 4 bases. This CDR3 is 14 amino acids long. Germline CDR1 is SGHRS and CDR2 is YFSETQ. CDR3 protein: CASWGGGRGETQYF. CDR3 nucleotide sequence: TGCGCCAGCTGGGGCGGGGGAAGAGGAGAGACCCAGTACTTC.

This rearrangement joins TRBV9 to TRBJ2-4, with D possibly TRBD1 on 6 matching bases. The CDR3 totals 14 residues. Per germline, CDR1 SGDLS and CDR2 YYNGEE. V lost 4 bases and J lost 8, with 16 bases in between. The CDR3 nucleotides read TGTGCCAGCAGCCCCAGGGGACGCTTGGACATTCAGTACTTC. Amino acid sequence: CASSPRGRLDIQYF.

This clonotype was counted only a few times. The chain links TRBV5-1 to TRBJ2-7, with 14 positions matching TRBD2. The CDR3 loop spans 17 amino acids. The V segment lost 4 bases and the J segment 2 bases; nucleotides outside the gene matches: 8. Germline values: CDR1 SGHRS, CDR2 YFSETQ. The CDR3 sequence is CASSLGTSGSYPYEQYF. The CDR3 DNA reads TGCGCCAGCAGCCTGGGGACTAGCGGGAGTTATCCCTACGAGCAGTACTTC.

The chain combines TRBV4-2 with TRBJ2-1, with TRBD2 identical over 7 bases. This CDR3 comprises 15 residues. In germline, CDR1 is LGHNA, CDR2 YNFKEQ. The junction had 13 bases not matched to a gene; V was cut back by 1 base and J by 13 bases. CDR3 region: CASSQGAGEYWGQFF. DNA of the CDR3: TGTGCCAGCAGCCAAGGGGCGGGAGAGTACTGGGGCCAGTTCTTC.

This chain links TRBV4-1 with TRBJ1-4; D unresolved. Germline values: CDR1 MGHRA, CDR2 YSYEKL. The V gene lost 1 base and the J gene lost 8 bases, with 11 bases spanning the gap. The CDR3 is 14 amino acids. The CDR3 spells CASSQVGLEEKLFF. Here the CDR3 DNA reads TGCGCCAGCAGCCAAGTGGGCCTTGAGGAAAAACTGTTTTTT.

The chain recombines TRBV7-8 with TRBJ2-5; 11 nucleotides line up with TRBD2. The junction had 14 bases not matched to a gene; V was cut back by 5 bases and J by 3 bases. The CDR3 is made up of 18 amino acids. Germline loops: CDR1 SGHVS, CDR2 FQNEAQ. The CDR3 DNA is TGTGCCAGCAGCCCTACCCGGGTTCGACTAGCGGGAAAAGAGACCCAGTACTTC. Encoded protein: CASSPTRVRLAGKETQYF.

This sequence joins TRBV28 and TRBJ2-5; D is unclear. Germline loops: CDR1 MDHEN, CDR2 SYDVKM. CDR3 length: 11 amino acids. Trimming pared 6 bases from V and 11 bases from J, leaving 13 bases between. The CDR3 bases are TGTGCCAGCAGCCCGAACTTAGAGCAGTACTTC. Translating gives CASSPNLEQYF.